This T cell receptor (beta chain) stems from a study of T cell responses to AZD1222 COVID-19 vaccine. Study-wide results and caveats: Close to half of spike-specific TCRs reportedly recognize unmutated variant regions. Among AZD1222 vaccinees, only five to seven were seropositive at baseline. Spike-spanning, vaccine-associated CD4 TCRs were dominant at 160-218 and 743-854. Repertoire sampling was restricted to post-peak T cell response timepoints.

In regard to this clone: What it binds is not known.

Data came from immunoSEQ multiplex PCR; TCRdb stores just in-frame clones and leaves some out. In the table there are over 120,000 clones, around 92% of which are singletons. This material consisted of peripheral blood, taken 28 days after the second AZD1222 dose. This sequence originates from an adult who received the AZD1222 COVID-19 vaccine.

CDR3 sequence (DNA): TGTGCTAGTGGCCTGACAGGGCCTGGAAACACCATATATTTT. Its translation: CASGLTGPGNTIYF. The V call is TRBV12-5, the J call TRBJ1-3, with 7 bases identical to TRBD1. With V trimmed by 6 bases and J by 2 bases, 4 bases remained unmatched. The CDR3 consists of 14 residues. CDR1 and CDR2 from the germline V gene are LGHNT and FRNRAP.